These 5 T cell receptor beta chains originate from one sample sequenced in a study of T cells in Graves' hyperthyroidism and ophthalmopathy. Authors of the study amplified TCR beta CDR3 regions from RNA transcripts. An initial round of RT-PCR targeting the TCR CDR3 relied on the HTBI primer set. TCRdb fed the multiplex PCR reads into MiXCR, producing one record per CDR3 protein. This sample yields some 620,000 distinct CDR3 sequences, of which 15% to 20% are seen a single time; over 3.5% belongs to the top ten. The material sequenced was blood. These receptors originate from a woman aged 25 to 39 with Graves' hyperthyroidism.

V usage is TRBV27 and J usage is TRBJ2-1; TRBD2 agrees at 12 bases. CDR3 length: 14 residues. Trimming at V came to 5 bases and at J to 12 bases, leaving 8 bases not matched to a gene. CDR1 and CDR2 from the germline V gene are MNHEY and SMNVEV (reference sequence). Here the CDR3 reads CASSRKGLAGPQFF. CDR3 bases: TGTGCCAGCAGTCGGAAGGGACTAGCGGGCCCGCAGTTCTTC.

J is TRBJ1-3 and V is TRBV30; D may be TRBD1 (5 bases). The CDR3 is made up of 15 amino acids. V dropped 5 bases and J dropped 0 bases, with 14 bases sitting between them. Germline CDR1 and CDR2: GTSNPN and SVGIG (reference sequence). CDR3 region: CAWGAGLRSGNTIYF. The CDR3 DNA reads TGTGCCTGGGGGGCCGGGCTTCGCTCTGGAAACACCATATATTTT.

This clonotype was counted many times. CDR3 in DNA: TGTGCCAGCAGTCCGCGGACAGGGTCGACAGATACGCAGTATTTT. This codes for CASSPRTGSTDTQYF. This sequence joins TRBV28 and TRBJ2-3, with TRBD1 identical over 8 bases. The germline CDR1 and CDR2 sequences are MDHEN and SYDVKM. This CDR3 is 15 amino acids long. V lost 5 bases to trimming and J lost 3 bases; unmatched junction nucleotides: 7.

This clonotype was seen at least ten times. The chain joins TRBV7-8 to TRBJ2-7; tentative D call: TRBD1 (6 bases). The CDR3 is made up of 15 amino acids. Germline V lookup: CDR1 SGHVS, CDR2 FQNEAQ. Between the trimmed V and J ends, which lost 5 bases and 5 bases, there was a span of 19 bases. CDR3 DNA: TGTGCCAGCAGCACCCGATACAGGGTTCCGAACGAGCAGTACTTC. It translates to CASSTRYRVPNEQYF.

This chain connects TRBV19 to TRBJ1-1; D may be TRBD1 (5 bases). The ends were cut back, 3 bases at V and 2 bases at J, with 7 bases in the middle. This CDR3 has 13 amino acids. Germline CDR1 reads LNHDA; CDR2 reads SQIVND (reference sequence). This CDR3 reads CASSIGANTEAFF. The CDR3 nucleotides are TGTGCCAGTAGTATTGGGGCTAACACTGAAGCTTTCTTT.